This is a list of T cell receptor beta chains from one sample in a study of blood T cell repertoires in COVID-19. TCRdb's table, derived via immunoSEQ multiplex PCR, lists solely in-frame clones and lacks some. The sample has fewer than 350,000 clones, approximately 88% seen once. The source material was PBMCs or T cells enriched from blood (not recorded which). The receptors stem from a woman aged 30 to 39 who had recovered from COVID-19. CDR3s include the opening cysteine and the closing phenylalanine or tryptophan. The order of the fields is D gene, clone size, J gene, V gene, CDR3 protein, CDR3 DNA. D genes are given only for firm matches. Not all rows give a size; the values are once, few, many and, for expanded clones, a class.

D: -; size: -; J: TRBJ1-2; V: TRBV27; CDR3: CASSLWATGYGYTF; DNA: TGTGCCAGCAGTTTGTGGGCCACGGGGTATGGCTACACCTTC
D: -; size: -; J: TRBJ2-7; V: TRBV27; CDR3: CASSLWGLSSEQYF; DNA: TGTGCCAGCAGTTTATGGGGCCTGTCCTCCGAGCAGTACTTC
D: -; size: -; J: TRBJ2-3; V: TRBV6-2/TRBV6-3; CDR3: CASSWVSGADTQYF; DNA: TGTGCCAGCAGCTGGGTCTCAGGGGCAGATACGCAGTATTTT
D: TRBD1; size: -; J: TRBJ1-1; V: TRBV5-1; CDR3: CASSLDRGAGTEAFF; DNA: TGCGCCAGCAGCTTAGACAGGGGCGCGGGCACTGAAGCTTTCTTT
D: -; size: -; J: TRBJ1-5; V: TRBV5-5; CDR3: CASSLAQGGWQPQHF; DNA: TGTGCCAGCAGCTTGGCACAGGGTGGGTGGCAGCCCCAGCATTTT
D: -; size: -; J: TRBJ1-1; V: TRBV7-8; CDR3: CASSSPRTEAFF; DNA: TGTGCCAGCAGCTCCCCGCGCACTGAAGCTTTCTTT
D: -; size: -; J: TRBJ1-1; V: TRBV6-5; CDR3: CASILGGLKNTEAFF; DNA: TGTGCCAGCATCCTTGGAGGGCTGAAGAACACTGAAGCTTTCTTT
D: -; size: -; J: TRBJ1-6; V: TRBV29-1; CDR3: CSVEAGWISPLHF; DNA: TGCAGCGTTGAGGCGGGTTGGATTTCACCCCTCCACTTT
D: TRBD1; size: -; J: TRBJ1-1; V: TRBV2; CDR3: CASSAMRDRGTEAFF; DNA: TGTGCCAGCAGCGCGATGCGGGACAGGGGAACTGAAGCTTTCTTT
D: -; size: -; J: TRBJ1-1; V: TRBV19; CDR3: CASISGTLNTEAFF; DNA: TGTGCCAGTATTTCAGGCACCCTGAACACTGAAGCTTTCTTT
D: -; size: -; J: TRBJ2-4; V: TRBV5-8; CDR3: CASKSSEGAKNIQYF; DNA: TGTGCCAGCAAATCTTCAGAAGGGGCGAAAAACATTCAGTACTTC
D: -; size: -; J: TRBJ2-1; V: TRBV5-4; CDR3: CASSQQGRAYNEQFF; DNA: TGTGCCAGCAGCCAACAGGGTAGGGCCTACAATGAGCAGTTCTTC
D: TRBD1; size: -; J: TRBJ2-3; V: TRBV7-9; CDR3: CASRGQVTDTQYF; DNA: TGTGCCAGCAGGGGACAGGTCACAGATACGCAGTATTTT
D: -; size: once; J: TRBJ1-5; V: TRBV6-6; CDR3: CASSRVTVPSGNQPQHF; DNA: TGTGCCAGCAGTCGCGTGACAGTACCTTCGGGCAATCAGCCCCAGCATTTT
D: TRBD1; size: -; J: TRBJ1-1; V: TRBV5-1; CDR3: CASSLVQGSRVNTEAFF; DNA: TGCGCCAGCAGCTTGGTACAGGGGAGTAGGGTGAACACTGAAGCTTTCTTT
D: TRBD2; size: -; J: TRBJ2-1; V: TRBV19; CDR3: CASRKTSVGAGEDNEQFF; DNA: TGTGCCAGTAGGAAAACGTCCGTAGGAGCGGGAGAGGACAATGAGCAGTTCTTC
D: -; size: -; J: TRBJ2-1; V: TRBV27; CDR3: CASSFRGPAEQFF; DNA: TGTGCCAGCAGCTTCAGAGGTCCGGCAGAGCAGTTCTTC
D: TRBD1; size: -; J: TRBJ1-1; V: TRBV30; CDR3: CAWSVLGTVNTEAFF; DNA: TGTGCCTGGAGTGTACTAGGGACAGTGAACACTGAAGCTTTCTTT
D: -; size: -; J: TRBJ1-5; V: TRBV7-2; CDR3: CASSLGVQGYQPQHF; DNA: TGTGCCAGCAGCTTGGGAGTCCAGGGGTATCAGCCCCAGCATTTT
D: -; size: -; J: TRBJ2-7; V: TRBV5-5; CDR3: CASSLLQVPIHSYEQYF; DNA: TGTGCCAGCAGCTTGCTCCAGGTCCCGATACACTCCTACGAGCAGTACTTC
D: TRBD1; size: -; J: TRBJ1-2; V: TRBV5-1; CDR3: CASSVATGPDYGYTF; DNA: TGCGCCAGCAGCGTCGCGACAGGGCCCGACTATGGCTACACCTTC
D: TRBD1; size: -; J: TRBJ1-5; V: TRBV5-1; CDR3: CASSLTGTAYQPQHF; DNA: TGCGCCAGCAGCTTGACCGGGACAGCCTATCAGCCCCAGCATTTT
D: -; size: -; J: TRBJ1-2; V: TRBV7-9; CDR3: CASSFGGGYTF; DNA: TGTGCCAGCAGTTTCGGAGGGGGCTACACCTTC
D: -; size: -; J: TRBJ2-6; V: TRBV5-4; CDR3: CASSPDFGANVLTF; DNA: TGTGCCAGCAGCCCGGACTTTGGGGCCAACGTCCTGACTTTC
D: -; size: once; J: TRBJ2-1; V: TRBV27; CDR3: CASSLSGGNEQFF; DNA: TGTGCCAGCAGTTTATCAGGAGGAAATGAGCAGTTCTTC
D: -; size: -; J: TRBJ2-7; V: TRBV2; CDR3: CASTLLSSSYEQYF; DNA: TGTGCCAGCACTCTTCTTTCCAGCTCCTACGAGCAGTACTTC
D: TRBD1; size: -; J: TRBJ1-2; V: TRBV6-2/TRBV6-3; CDR3: CASSPGGNYGYTF; DNA: TGTGCCAGCAGTCCAGGGGGCAACTATGGCTACACCTTC
D: -; size: -; J: TRBJ1-1; V: TRBV18; CDR3: CASSPPSWTEAFF; DNA: TGTGCCAGCTCACCACCGAGTTGGACTGAAGCTTTCTTT
D: TRBD1; size: -; J: TRBJ2-7; V: TRBV5-4; CDR3: CASSRTGGSYEQYF; DNA: TGTGCCAGCAGCAGGACAGGGGGCTCCTACGAGCAGTACTTC
D: -; size: -; J: TRBJ2-3; V: TRBV6-1; CDR3: CASSELPVLSITDTQYF; DNA: TGTGCCAGCAGTGAATTACCGGTCCTGTCAATAACAGATACGCAGTATTTT
D: -; size: -; J: TRBJ1-4; V: TRBV27; CDR3: CASSLSRENGKLFF; DNA: TGTGCCAGCAGTTTATCGAGAGAAAACGGGAAACTGTTTTTT
D: TRBD1; size: -; J: TRBJ2-4; V: TRBV5-1; CDR3: CASSYEIGQGADIQYF; DNA: TGCGCCAGCAGCTATGAGATTGGACAGGGGGCAGACATTCAGTACTTC
D: -; size: -; J: TRBJ1-2; V: TRBV30; CDR3: CAWSPGGSGYTF; DNA: TGTGCCTGGAGTCCGGGAGGGAGTGGCTACACCTTC
D: -; size: -; J: TRBJ2-2; V: TRBV7-8; CDR3: CASSLVGGDTGELFF; DNA: TGTGCCAGCAGCTTAGTCGGAGGGGACACCGGGGAGCTGTTTTTT
D: TRBD1; size: -; J: TRBJ2-1; V: TRBV7-3; CDR3: CASSVKTGNEQFF; DNA: TGTGCCAGCAGCGTAAAGACAGGGAATGAGCAGTTCTTC
D: -; size: -; J: TRBJ1-3; V: TRBV7-9; CDR3: CASSYLEERNTIYF; DNA: TGTGCCAGCAGTTACCTGGAGGAGAGAAACACCATATATTTT
D: TRBD1; size: -; J: TRBJ1-5; V: TRBV19; CDR3: CASLSPGTGYSNQPQHF; DNA: TGTGCCAGCCTATCCCCCGGGACAGGGTATAGCAATCAGCCCCAGCATTTT
D: TRBD1; size: once; J: TRBJ1-4; V: TRBV11-2; CDR3: CASSFGTGWREKLFF; DNA: TGTGCCAGCAGCTTTGGGACAGGGTGGCGTGAAAAACTGTTTTTT
D: -; size: once; J: TRBJ2-7; V: TRBV2; CDR3: CASTGGEQYF; DNA: TGTGCCAGCACCGGCGGCGAGCAGTACTTC
D: -; size: -; J: TRBJ2-7; V: TRBV7-2; CDR3: CASSLVAGPARGYEQYF; DNA: TGTGCCAGCAGCTTAGTGGCAGGTCCTGCAAGGGGATACGAGCAGTACTTC
D: TRBD1; size: -; J: TRBJ1-1; V: TRBV29-1; CDR3: CSVDAGQGARAFF; DNA: TGCAGCGTTGATGCCGGACAGGGGGCACGAGCTTTCTTT
D: -; size: -; J: TRBJ1-1; V: TRBV10-3; CDR3: CAISDVGANTEAFF; DNA: TGTGCCATCAGTGATGTAGGGGCGAACACTGAAGCTTTCTTT
D: -; size: -; J: TRBJ2-5; V: TRBV5-1; CDR3: CASSQVSASSGGAQYF; DNA: TGCGCCAGCAGCCAAGTTTCTGCAAGTAGCGGAGGAGCCCAGTACTTC
D: TRBD1; size: -; J: TRBJ1-5; V: TRBV7-8; CDR3: CASSLGADRGLTNQPQHF; DNA: TGTGCCAGCAGCTTAGGAGCGGACAGGGGGCTTACAAATCAGCCCCAGCATTTT
D: -; size: -; J: TRBJ1-4; V: TRBV14; CDR3: CASSIRANEKLFF; DNA: TGTGCCAGCAGCATCAGGGCTAATGAAAAACTGTTTTTT
D: TRBD1; size: few; J: TRBJ1-5; V: TRBV2; CDR3: CASTGQGAEEQPQHF; DNA: TGTGCCAGCACGGGACAGGGAGCAGAAGAACAGCCCCAGCATTTT
D: -; size: -; J: TRBJ2-7; V: TRBV4-3; CDR3: CASSQDPRDTYEQYF; DNA: TGCGCCAGCAGCCAAGACCCTCGGGACACCTACGAGCAGTACTTC
D: -; size: -; J: TRBJ1-1; V: TRBV9; CDR3: CASSEREDQRYPEAFF; DNA: TGTGCCAGCAGCGAGAGGGAGGACCAAAGGTACCCTGAAGCTTTCTTT
D: -; size: -; J: TRBJ1-2; V: TRBV19; CDR3: CASQPPGHSYGYTF; DNA: TGTGCCAGCCAACCTCCAGGACATTCCTATGGCTACACCTTC
D: -; size: -; J: TRBJ1-1; V: TRBV28; CDR3: CASSLIQKNTEAFF; DNA: TGTGCCAGCAGTTTAATACAAAAGAACACTGAAGCTTTCTTT
D: -; size: -; J: TRBJ1-1; V: TRBV27; CDR3: CASNPTGNPEAFF; DNA: TGTGCCAGCAACCCTACAGGGAACCCTGAAGCTTTCTTT
D: TRBD1; size: -; J: TRBJ2-6; V: TRBV4-3; CDR3: CASSHDQGAGANVLTF; DNA: TGCGCCAGCAGCCATGATCAGGGGGCTGGGGCCAACGTCCTGACTTTC
D: TRBD1; size: -; J: TRBJ1-1; V: TRBV5-1; CDR3: CASSLAQGVGEAFF; DNA: TGCGCCAGCAGCTTGGCCCAGGGGGTGGGTGAAGCTTTCTTT
D: TRBD2; size: -; J: TRBJ2-3; V: TRBV28; CDR3: CASSLRRQRDTDTQYF; DNA: TGTGCCAGCAGTTTAAGGCGTCAGCGGGACACAGATACGCAGTATTTT
D: TRBD1; size: -; J: TRBJ1-5; V: TRBV28; CDR3: CASSPQTGASNQPQHF; DNA: TGTGCCAGCAGTCCCCAGACAGGGGCTAGCAATCAGCCCCAGCATTTT
D: -; size: -; J: TRBJ2-3; V: TRBV24-1; CDR3: CATGSLSTDTQYF; DNA: TGTGCCACCGGGAGTCTCAGCACAGATACGCAGTATTTT
D: -; size: -; J: TRBJ1-1; V: TRBV9; CDR3: CASSVGRGQGSDTEAFF; DNA: TGTGCCAGCAGCGTAGGGAGGGGTCAGGGATCCGACACTGAAGCTTTCTTT
D: TRBD2; size: -; J: TRBJ2-2; V: TRBV7-2; CDR3: CASSLVEVGGGNTGELFF; DNA: TGTGCCAGCAGCTTAGTGGAGGTGGGCGGGGGGAACACCGGGGAGCTGTTTTTT
D: TRBD1; size: -; J: TRBJ2-7; V: TRBV10-3; CDR3: CAISERQGHYEQYF; DNA: TGTGCCATCAGTGAGAGACAGGGACACTACGAGCAGTACTTC
D: -; size: -; J: TRBJ1-4; V: TRBV29-1; CDR3: CSVEDPGLTNEKLFF; DNA: TGCAGCGTTGAAGATCCGGGTTTAACTAATGAAAAACTGTTTTTT